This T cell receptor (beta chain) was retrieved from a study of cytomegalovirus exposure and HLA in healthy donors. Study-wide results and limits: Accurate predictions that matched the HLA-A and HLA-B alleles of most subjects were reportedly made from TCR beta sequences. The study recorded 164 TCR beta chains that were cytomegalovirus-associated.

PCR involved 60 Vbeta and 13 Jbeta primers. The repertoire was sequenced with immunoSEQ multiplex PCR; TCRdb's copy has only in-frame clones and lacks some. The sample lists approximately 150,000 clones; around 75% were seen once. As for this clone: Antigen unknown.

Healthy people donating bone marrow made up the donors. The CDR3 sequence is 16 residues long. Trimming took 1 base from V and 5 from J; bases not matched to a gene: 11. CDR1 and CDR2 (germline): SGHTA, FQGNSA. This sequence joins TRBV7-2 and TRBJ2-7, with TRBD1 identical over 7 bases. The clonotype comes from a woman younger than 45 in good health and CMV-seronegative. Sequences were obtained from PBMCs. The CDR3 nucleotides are TGTGCCAGCAGCTTAGGCCCTCCGAGACAGGGAAACGAGCAGTACTTC. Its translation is CASSLGPPRQGNEQYF.